These T cell receptor beta chains were read from a single sample in a study of glioma-infiltrating T cells after dendritic cell vaccination. Generated by immunoSEQ multiplex PCR, the TCRdb table keeps only in-frame clones and is missing some. Here the sample spans 85,000 to 100,000 clones, 65% to 85% being singletons. The sample here was blood, taken after dendritic cell vaccination. The receptors stem from a human donor with glioblastoma. CDR3s include the opening cysteine and the closing phenylalanine or tryptophan. The D gene is left open where the match is weak. Clone size appears in some rows only: once, few, many, or a class for an expanded clone.

D: TRBD2
length: 15
size: .
V: TRBV29-1
J: TRBJ2-1
DNA: TGCAGCGTTTCAGCGGGAGGCTTTCCCCGGAATGAGCAGTTCTTC
CDR3: CSVSAGGFPRNEQFF

D: .
length: 14
size: .
V: TRBV5-1
J: TRBJ2-2
DNA: TGCGCCAGCAGCTTGCTCGGGGGTACCGGGGAGCTGTTTTTT
CDR3: CASSLLGGTGELFF

D: .
length: 14
size: few
V: TRBV19
J: TRBJ2-7
DNA: TGTGCCAGTAGTCCCCCGGGAAATACCTACGAGCAGTACTTC
CDR3: CASSPPGNTYEQYF

D: .
length: 14
size: .
V: TRBV5-1
J: TRBJ1-1
DNA: TGCGCCAGCAGCGGGGGGAGCGGGAACACTGAAGCTTTCTTT
CDR3: CASSGGSGNTEAFF

D: .
length: 12
size: .
V: TRBV11-2
J: TRBJ2-7
DNA: TGTGCTAGCAGCTTCGGGGGCTACGAGCAGTACTTC
CDR3: CASSFGGYEQYF

D: .
length: 15
size: .
V: TRBV27
J: TRBJ1-4
DNA: TGTGCCAGCAGTCTTCTCCGAGATACTAATGAAAAACTGTTTTTT
CDR3: CASSLLRDTNEKLFF

D: TRBD1
length: 12
size: .
V: TRBV30
J: TRBJ2-1
DNA: TGTGCCTGGAGTGTACAGGGGAATGAGCAGTTCTTC
CDR3: CAWSVQGNEQFF

D: TRBD2
length: 16
size: few
V: TRBV7-3
J: TRBJ2-1
DNA: TGTGCCAGCAGCCATAGCGGGGGGGCCTTAATGGGTGAGCAGTTCTTC
CDR3: CASSHSGGALMGEQFF

D: .
length: 14
size: .
V: TRBV7-6
J: TRBJ2-6
DNA: TGTGCCAGCAGCTTAGCGGGCGGGGCCAACGTCCTGACTTTC
CDR3: CASSLAGGANVLTF

D: .
length: 13
size: .
V: TRBV30
J: TRBJ1-2
DNA: TGTGCCTGGAGTGCTGGAAGGGGCTATGGCTACACCTTC
CDR3: CAWSAGRGYGYTF

D: TRBD1
length: 16
size: .
V: TRBV28
J: TRBJ1-3
DNA: TGTGCCAGCAGTTTATTAACTAGGGGGCAGGTAAACACCATATATTTT
CDR3: CASSLLTRGQVNTIYF

D: .
length: 13
size: .
V: TRBV7-8
J: TRBJ1-3
DNA: TGTGCCAGCAGCTTATCAGCGCGGAACACCATATATTTT
CDR3: CASSLSARNTIYF

D: TRBD2
length: 14
size: .
V: TRBV7-9
J: TRBJ2-1
DNA: TGTGCCAGCAGCTTCGAAGCGGGATACAATGAGCAGTTCTTC
CDR3: CASSFEAGYNEQFF

D: .
length: 15
size: .
V: TRBV6-5
J: TRBJ1-3
DNA: TGTGCCAGCAGTTACTCCCAGGTTCCTGGAAACACCATATATTTT
CDR3: CASSYSQVPGNTIYF